This T cell receptor beta chain was found in a study of blood T cells in healthy people across ages. Alongside a J-beta primer mix, a sample-barcoded 5' primer served in a second PCR lasting 7 to 11 cycles. TCRdb fed the 5' RACE reads into MiXCR, producing one record per CDR3 protein. The sample includes fewer than 2 million distinct CDR3 sequences, 39% of them seen just once. Of note for this clonotype: Its antigen is still unknown.

V was trimmed by 8 bases and J by 2 bases, leaving 26 bases between them. The germline V gene has CDR1 ENHRY and CDR2 SYGVKD. There are 18 residues in the CDR3. Study-wide findings and caveats: The CMV status of each donor remained undetermined, and this could have confounded shifts in expanded clonotypes.

The genes are TRBV10-3 and TRBJ2-3, with D perhaps TRBD2 (6 bases). The sequencing input was blood. The sequence was obtained from a human donor in good health. The CDR3 spells CAIQLGGRGANPTDTQYF. The CDR3 DNA reads as TGTGCCATCCAGTTAGGTGGGCGGGGAGCAAACCCCACAGATACGCAGTATTTT.